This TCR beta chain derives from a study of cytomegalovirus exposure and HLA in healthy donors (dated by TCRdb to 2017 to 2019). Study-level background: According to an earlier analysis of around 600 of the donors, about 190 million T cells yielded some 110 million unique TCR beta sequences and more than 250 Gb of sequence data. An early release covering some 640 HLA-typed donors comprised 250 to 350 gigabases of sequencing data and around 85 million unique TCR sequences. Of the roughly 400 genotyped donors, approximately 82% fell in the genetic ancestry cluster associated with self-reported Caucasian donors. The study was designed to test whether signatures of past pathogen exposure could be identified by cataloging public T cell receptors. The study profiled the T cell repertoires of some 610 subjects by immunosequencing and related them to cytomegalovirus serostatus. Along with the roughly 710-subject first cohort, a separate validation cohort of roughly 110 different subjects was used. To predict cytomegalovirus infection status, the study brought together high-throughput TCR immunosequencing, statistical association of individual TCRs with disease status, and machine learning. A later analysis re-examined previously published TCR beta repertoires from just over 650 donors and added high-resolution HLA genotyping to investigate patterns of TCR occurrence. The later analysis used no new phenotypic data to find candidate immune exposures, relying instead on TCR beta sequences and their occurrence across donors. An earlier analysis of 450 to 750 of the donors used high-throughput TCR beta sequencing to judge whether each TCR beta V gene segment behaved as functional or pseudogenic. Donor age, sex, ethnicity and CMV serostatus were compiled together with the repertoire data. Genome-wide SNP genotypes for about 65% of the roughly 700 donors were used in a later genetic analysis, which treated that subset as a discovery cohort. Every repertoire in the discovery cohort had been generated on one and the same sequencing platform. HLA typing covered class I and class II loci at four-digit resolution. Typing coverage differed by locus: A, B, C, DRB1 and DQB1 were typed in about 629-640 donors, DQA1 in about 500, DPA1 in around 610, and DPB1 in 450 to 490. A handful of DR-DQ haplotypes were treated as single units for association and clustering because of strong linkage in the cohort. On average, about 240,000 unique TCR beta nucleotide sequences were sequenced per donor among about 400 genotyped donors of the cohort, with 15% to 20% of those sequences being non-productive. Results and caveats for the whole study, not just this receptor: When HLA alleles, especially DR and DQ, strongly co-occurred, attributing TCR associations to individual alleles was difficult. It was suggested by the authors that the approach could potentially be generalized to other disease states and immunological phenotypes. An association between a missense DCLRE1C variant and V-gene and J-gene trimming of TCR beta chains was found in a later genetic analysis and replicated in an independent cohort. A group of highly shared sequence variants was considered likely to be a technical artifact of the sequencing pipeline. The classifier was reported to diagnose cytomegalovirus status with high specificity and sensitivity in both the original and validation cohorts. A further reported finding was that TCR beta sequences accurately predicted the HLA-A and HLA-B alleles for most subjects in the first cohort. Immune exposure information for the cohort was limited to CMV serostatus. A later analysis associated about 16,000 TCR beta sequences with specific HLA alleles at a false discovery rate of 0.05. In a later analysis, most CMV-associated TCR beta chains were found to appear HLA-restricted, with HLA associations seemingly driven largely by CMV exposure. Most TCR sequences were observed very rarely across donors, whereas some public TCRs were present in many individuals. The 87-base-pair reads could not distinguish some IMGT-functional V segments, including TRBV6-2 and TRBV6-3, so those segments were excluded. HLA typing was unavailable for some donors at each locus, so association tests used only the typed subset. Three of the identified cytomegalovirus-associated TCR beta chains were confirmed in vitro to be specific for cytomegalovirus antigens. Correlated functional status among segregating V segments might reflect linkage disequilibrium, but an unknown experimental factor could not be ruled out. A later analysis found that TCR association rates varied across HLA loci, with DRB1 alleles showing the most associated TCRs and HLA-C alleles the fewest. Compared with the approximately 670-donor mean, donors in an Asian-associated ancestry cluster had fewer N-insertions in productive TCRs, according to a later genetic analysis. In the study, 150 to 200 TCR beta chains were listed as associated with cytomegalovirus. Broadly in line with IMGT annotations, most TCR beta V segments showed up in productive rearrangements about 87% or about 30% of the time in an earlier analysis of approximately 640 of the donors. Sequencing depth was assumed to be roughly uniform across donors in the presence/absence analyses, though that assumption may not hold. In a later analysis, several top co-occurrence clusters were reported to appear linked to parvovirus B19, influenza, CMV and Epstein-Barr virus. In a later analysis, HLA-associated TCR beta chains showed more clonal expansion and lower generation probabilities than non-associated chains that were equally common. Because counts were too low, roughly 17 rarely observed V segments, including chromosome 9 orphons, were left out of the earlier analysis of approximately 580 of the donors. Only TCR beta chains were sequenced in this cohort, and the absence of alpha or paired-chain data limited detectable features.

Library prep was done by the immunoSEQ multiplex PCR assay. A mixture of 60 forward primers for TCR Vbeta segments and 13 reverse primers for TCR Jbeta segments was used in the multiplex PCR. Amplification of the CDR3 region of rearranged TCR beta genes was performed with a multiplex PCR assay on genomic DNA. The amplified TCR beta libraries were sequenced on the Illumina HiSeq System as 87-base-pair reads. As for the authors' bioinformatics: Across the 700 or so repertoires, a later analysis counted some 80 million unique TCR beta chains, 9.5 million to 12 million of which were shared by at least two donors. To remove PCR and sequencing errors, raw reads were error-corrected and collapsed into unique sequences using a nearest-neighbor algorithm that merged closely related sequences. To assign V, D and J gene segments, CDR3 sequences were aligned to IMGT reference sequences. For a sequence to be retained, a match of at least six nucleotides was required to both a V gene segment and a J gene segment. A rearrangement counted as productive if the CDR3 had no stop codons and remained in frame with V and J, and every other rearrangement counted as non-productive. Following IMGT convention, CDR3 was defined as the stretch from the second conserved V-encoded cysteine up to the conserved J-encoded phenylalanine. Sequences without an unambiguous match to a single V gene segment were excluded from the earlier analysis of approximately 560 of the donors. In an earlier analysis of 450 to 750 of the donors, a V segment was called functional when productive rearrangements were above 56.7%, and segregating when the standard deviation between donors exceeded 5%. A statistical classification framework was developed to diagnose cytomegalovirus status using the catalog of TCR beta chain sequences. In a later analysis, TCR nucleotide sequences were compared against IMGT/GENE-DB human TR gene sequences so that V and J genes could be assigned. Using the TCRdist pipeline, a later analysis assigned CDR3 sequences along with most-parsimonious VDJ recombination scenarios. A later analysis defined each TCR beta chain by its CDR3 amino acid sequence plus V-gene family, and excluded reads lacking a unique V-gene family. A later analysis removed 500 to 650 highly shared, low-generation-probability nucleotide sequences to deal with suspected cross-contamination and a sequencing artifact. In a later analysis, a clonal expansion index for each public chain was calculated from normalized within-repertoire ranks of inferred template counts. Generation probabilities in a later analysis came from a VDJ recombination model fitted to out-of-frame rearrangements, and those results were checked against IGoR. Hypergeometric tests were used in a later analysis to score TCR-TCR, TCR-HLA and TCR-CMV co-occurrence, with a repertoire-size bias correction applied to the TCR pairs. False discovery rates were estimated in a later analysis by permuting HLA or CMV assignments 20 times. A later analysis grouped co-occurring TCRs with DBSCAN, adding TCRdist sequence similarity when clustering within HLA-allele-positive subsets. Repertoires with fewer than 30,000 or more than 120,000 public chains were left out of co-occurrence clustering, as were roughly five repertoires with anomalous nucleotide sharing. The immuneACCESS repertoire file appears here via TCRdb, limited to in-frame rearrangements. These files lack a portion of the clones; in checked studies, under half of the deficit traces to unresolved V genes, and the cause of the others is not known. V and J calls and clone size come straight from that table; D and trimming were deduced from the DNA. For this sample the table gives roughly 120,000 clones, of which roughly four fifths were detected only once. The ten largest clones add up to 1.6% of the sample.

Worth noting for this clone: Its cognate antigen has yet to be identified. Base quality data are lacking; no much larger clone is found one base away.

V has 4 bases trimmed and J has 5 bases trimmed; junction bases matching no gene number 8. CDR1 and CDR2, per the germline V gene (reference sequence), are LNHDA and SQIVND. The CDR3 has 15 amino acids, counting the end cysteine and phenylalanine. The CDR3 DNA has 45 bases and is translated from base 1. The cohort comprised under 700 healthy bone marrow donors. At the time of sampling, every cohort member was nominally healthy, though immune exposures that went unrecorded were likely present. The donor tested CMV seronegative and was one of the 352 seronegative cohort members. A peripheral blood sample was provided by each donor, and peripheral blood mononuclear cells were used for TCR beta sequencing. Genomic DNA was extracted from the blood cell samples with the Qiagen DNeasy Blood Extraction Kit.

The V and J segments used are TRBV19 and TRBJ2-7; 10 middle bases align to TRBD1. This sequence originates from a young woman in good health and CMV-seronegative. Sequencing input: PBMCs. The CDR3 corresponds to CASSTSGTGDNEQYF. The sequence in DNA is TGTGCCAGTAGTACCTCCGGGACAGGGGATAACGAGCAGTACTTC.